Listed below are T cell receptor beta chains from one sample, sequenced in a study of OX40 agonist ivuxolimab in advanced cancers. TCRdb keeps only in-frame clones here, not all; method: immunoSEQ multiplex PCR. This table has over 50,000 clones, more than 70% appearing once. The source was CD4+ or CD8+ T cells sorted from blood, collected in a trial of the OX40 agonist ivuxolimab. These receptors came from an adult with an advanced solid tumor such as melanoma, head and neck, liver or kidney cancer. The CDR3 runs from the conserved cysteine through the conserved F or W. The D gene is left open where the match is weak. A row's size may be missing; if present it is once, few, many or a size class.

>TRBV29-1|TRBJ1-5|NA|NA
TGCAGCGTTGTTACAGGCGACAATCAGCCCCAGCATTTT
CSVVTGDNQPQHF
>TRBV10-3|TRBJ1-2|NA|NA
TGTGCCATCAGTGAGTTGGGGGAGGACTATGGCTACACCTTC
CAISELGEDYGYTF
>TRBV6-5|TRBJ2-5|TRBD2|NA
TGTGCCAGCAGTTACACCTTAGCGGGAGGGGGAGAGACCCAGTACTTC
CASSYTLAGGGETQYF
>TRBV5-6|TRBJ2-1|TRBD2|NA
TGTGCCAGCAGCTCCCTGGGACTAGCGGCAAACAATGAGCAGTTCTTC
CASSSLGLAANNEQFF
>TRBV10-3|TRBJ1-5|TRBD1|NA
TGTGCCATCAGATCCGGGACAGCCCTCGGGCAGCCCCAGCATTTT
CAIRSGTALGQPQHF
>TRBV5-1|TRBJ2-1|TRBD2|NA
TGCGCCAGCAGCTCCCTAGCGGGAGTGTCAAATGAGCAGTTCTTC
CASSSLAGVSNEQFF
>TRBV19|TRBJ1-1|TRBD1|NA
TGTGCCAGTAGTATTTGGGGGACGGGACAGGGAAAGGCTGAAGCTTTCTTT
CASSIWGTGQGKAEAFF
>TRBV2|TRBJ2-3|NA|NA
TGTGCCAGCAGCAAGGACAGTCCTCCCACAGATACGCAGTATTTT
CASSKDSPPTDTQYF
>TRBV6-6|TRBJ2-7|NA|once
TGTGCCAGCAGCTCCCCTACCTACGAGCAGTACTTC
CASSSPTYEQYF
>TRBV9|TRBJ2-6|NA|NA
TGTGCCAGCAGCGTACTGCACGGACGGATTAACCCTGGGGCCAACGTCCTGACTTTC
CASSVLHGRINPGANVLTF
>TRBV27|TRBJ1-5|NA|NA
TGTGCCAGCAGCCGTGTGTTCCAGCATTTT
CASSRVFQHF
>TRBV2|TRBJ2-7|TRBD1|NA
TGTGCCAGCAGGGACAGGGGGCCCTCCTACGAGCAGTACTTC
CASRDRGPSYEQYF
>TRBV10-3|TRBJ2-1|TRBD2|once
TGTGCCATCGAGGAGCGGGAGAGGGGGTCCAATGAGCAGTTCTTC
CAIEERERGSNEQFF
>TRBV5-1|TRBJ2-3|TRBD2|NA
TGCGCCAGCAGCTTAGCGGGGACTAGCACAGATACGCAGTATTTT
CASSLAGTSTDTQYF
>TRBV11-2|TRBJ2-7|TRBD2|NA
TGTGCCAGCAGCTTAACCTCGGCCGGGCTAGCGGGGAGGCACGAGCAGTACTTC
CASSLTSAGLAGRHEQYF
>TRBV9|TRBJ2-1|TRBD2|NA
TGTGCCAGCAGCCCCCCACGAGTAACTAGCGGGGGAAATAATGAGCAGTTCTTC
CASSPPRVTSGGNNEQFF
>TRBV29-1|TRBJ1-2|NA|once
TGCAGCGTTGAAGTCTTCACAGGCGGCCCTAACTATGGCTACACCTTC
CSVEVFTGGPNYGYTF
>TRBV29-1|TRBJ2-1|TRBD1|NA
TGCAGCGTTGAGGGGACGGACAGGGGGCCTAGGTCCTACAATGAGCAGTTCTTC
CSVEGTDRGPRSYNEQFF
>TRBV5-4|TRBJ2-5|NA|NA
TGTGCCAGCAGCTTGACTAGAGGTCAAACAGAGACCCAGTACTTC
CASSLTRGQTETQYF
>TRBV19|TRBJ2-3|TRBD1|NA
TGTGCCAGTAGGGACAGGGGGCGCCCGGGAGGGCCGGATACGCAGTATTTT
CASRDRGRPGGPDTQYF
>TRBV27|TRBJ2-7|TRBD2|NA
TGTGCCAGCCACTCGGGGGGAATCTCCTACGAGCAGTACTTC
CASHSGGISYEQYF
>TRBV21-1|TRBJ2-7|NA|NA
TGTGCCAAGAGTACCGGGACAACAACCTACGAGCAGTACTTC
CAKSTGTTTYEQYF
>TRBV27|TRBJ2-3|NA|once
TGTGCCAGCAGTTTTGTTGGCAGGGACACAGATACGCAGTATTTT
CASSFVGRDTDTQYF
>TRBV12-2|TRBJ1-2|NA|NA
TGTGCAAGTCGCCCGGCCCCCGGACAGGGGTGGTATGGCTACACCTTC
CASRPAPGQGWYGYTF
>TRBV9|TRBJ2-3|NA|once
TGTGCCAGCAGCGCCCTGCATAGCACAGATACGCAGTATTTT
CASSALHSTDTQYF
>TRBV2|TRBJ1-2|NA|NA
TGTGCCAGCAGCCCGGACAGTGGCTACACCTTC
CASSPDSGYTF
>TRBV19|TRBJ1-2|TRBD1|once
TGTGCCAGTAGTACGGGGACAGGGGTGCATGGCTACACCTTC
CASSTGTGVHGYTF
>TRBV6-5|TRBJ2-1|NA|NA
TGTGCCAGCAGTTACGCGGGACTGGGGGATGAGCAGTTCTTC
CASSYAGLGDEQFF
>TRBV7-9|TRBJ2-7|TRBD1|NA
TGTGCCAGCAGCGCAGGGGGCGAAGTGTACGAGCAGTACTTC
CASSAGGEVYEQYF
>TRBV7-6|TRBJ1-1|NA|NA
TGTGCCAGCAGCCCCCGCTCGGTTGGCACTGAAGCTTTCTTT
CASSPRSVGTEAFF
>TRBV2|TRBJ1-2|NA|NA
TGTGCCAGCAGGGGCGATGGCTACACCTTC
CASRGDGYTF
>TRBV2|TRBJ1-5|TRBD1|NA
TGTGCCAGCAGGGGGACAGGGACAAATCAGCCCCAGCATTTT
CASRGTGTNQPQHF